The 10 T cell receptor beta chains below all came from one sample that was sequenced in a study of shared clonotypes between healthy human individuals. Clones were sequenced by immunoSEQ multiplex PCR, and TCRdb holds only the in-frame ones, with some missing. This sample has about 120,000 clones, with more than 65% found just once. Material for sequencing was memory CD8+ T cells sorted from blood. Subset described: CD45RO+ cells pooled with CCR7-negative TemRA cells. The receptors shown here come from a young woman in good health.

The chain couples TRBV4-1 to TRBJ2-7; TRBD2 aligns across 10 bases. The CDR3 is 15 amino acids. Per the germline V gene, CDR1 is MGHRA and CDR2 is YSYEKL. V dropped 0 bases and J dropped 5; count of bases not matched to a gene: 4. CDR3: CASSQDRLAGDEQYF. The CDR3 DNA follows: TGCGCCAGCAGCCAAGATCGCCTAGCGGGAGACGAGCAGTACTTC.

This clone was seen more than once but under ten times. This chain joins TRBV2 and TRBJ2-7, with D possibly TRBD1 on 5 matching bases. Germline V CDR1 and CDR2: SNHLY, FYNNEI. The CDR3 is 13 amino acids. Trimming took off 5 bases at V and 6 bases at J, with 14 bases between the two ends. Written as DNA, the CDR3 is TGTGCCAGCAGTAAGGACAACTGGGGCGAGCAGTACTTC. Translated, it gives CASSKDNWGEQYF.

This clone was seen at least ten times. At the DNA level, this CDR3 is encoded by other sequences in the same sample as well. V gene TRBV9 combines with J gene TRBJ2-2; no clear D gene. The germline CDR1 and CDR2 sequences are SGDLS and YYNGEE. Trimming cost V 0 bases and J 8 bases, with 8 bases left between them. The CDR3 length is 13 residues. The CDR3 reads CASSVVTTGELFF. CDR3 coding DNA: TGTGCCAGCAGCGTAGTCACTACTGGGGAGCTGTTTTTT.

This chain uses TRBV6-1 with TRBJ2-6; no reliable D call. The CDR3 consists of 15 residues. Germline lookup yields CDR1 MNHNS and CDR2 SASEGT. V lost 8 bases and J lost 0, with 11 bases in between. Here the CDR3 DNA reads TGTGCCAGCGCGCAAGCGATCTCTGGGGCCAACGTCCTGACTTTC. Translation gives CASAQAISGANVLTF.

The V and J genes are TRBV5-6 and TRBJ2-3; no clear D gene. This CDR3 is built from 13 residues. V was trimmed by 8 bases and J by 4 bases, leaving 14 bases between them. Germline loops: CDR1 SGHDT, CDR2 YYEEEE. The CDR3 protein is CASQLVASDTQYF. CDR3 DNA sequence: TGTGCCAGTCAGCTTGTAGCCTCAGATACGCAGTATTTT.

This CDR3 is CASSSTSGSENEQFF. The DNA of the CDR3 is TGTGCCAGCAGCTCCACTAGCGGGAGTGAGAATGAGCAGTTCTTC. The chain uses TRBV11-2 and TRBJ2-1; 11 bases align to TRBD2. The germline V gene encodes CDR1 SGHAT and CDR2 FQNNGV. Trimming cost V 4 bases and J 7 bases; bases outside gene matches: 6. The CDR3 covers 15 residues. Supplemented by reference TRBV11-2 and TRBJ2-1, the full variable domain reads EAGVAQSPRYKIIEKRQSVAFWCNPISGHATLYWYQQILGQGPKLLIQFQNNGVVDDSQLPKDRFSAERLKGVDSTLKIQPAKLEDSAVYLCASSSTSGSENEQFFGPGTRLTVL.

This chain connects TRBV7-8 to TRBJ1-1; perhaps TRBD1 as D (5 bases). The CDR3 loop spans 16 amino acids. V shed 5 bases and J shed 4 bases, with 20 bases lying between them. In germline, CDR1 is SGHVS, CDR2 FQNEAQ. The CDR3 here is CASSRGFLLGGTEAFF. CDR3 nucleotides: TGTGCCAGCAGCAGGGGCTTCCTGCTTGGTGGCACTGAAGCTTTCTTT.

J is TRBJ1-3 and V is TRBV5-1; D gene unclear. CDR1 SGHRS and CDR2 YFSETQ come from the germline V gene. The CDR3 spans 20 residues. Trimming removed 3 bases at V and 2 bases at J, with 27 bases between. CDR3 loop: CASSSFRSYRTSAPGNTIYF. CDR3 in DNA: TGCGCCAGCAGCTCATTCCGATCATATCGGACGTCGGCCCCTGGAAACACCATATATTTT.

This clone was seen a few times. The rearrangement joins TRBV25-1 to TRBJ2-2; 11 bases agree with TRBD2. This CDR3 contains 15 residues. Germline CDR1 is MGHDK and CDR2 is SYGVNS. Unmatched junction bases numbered 2, after V lost 5 bases and J lost 3 bases. Here the CDR3 DNA reads TGTGCCAGCAGTCAGGGACTAGCGGACACCGGGGAGCTGTTTTTT. Its protein product is CASSQGLADTGELFF.

The chain uses TRBV5-3 and TRBJ2-1, with 7 bases that match TRBD1. TRBV5-3 is given ORF status, its function remaining uncertain. J gave up 6 bases and V 3 bases, and 15 bases lay outside the gene matches. This CDR3 is 17 amino acids long. CDR3 in DNA: TGTGCCAGAAGCTCCGGGACAGTAGTTCCCTCGGCCAATGAGCAGTTCTTC. Protein sequence: CARSSGTVVPSANEQFF.